Presented here are 24 T cell receptor beta chains from one specimen sequenced in a study of T cell changes during pregnancy in multiple sclerosis. Method: immunoSEQ multiplex PCR; TCRdb's copy keeps in-frame clones and lacks some. The sample has 100,000 or so clones, roughly nine tenths seen once. The sample in question was peripheral blood, obtained in the second trimester of pregnancy. The receptors were sampled from a female donor with multiple sclerosis, enrolled in a pregnancy study.

The chain has TRBV6-6 and TRBJ1-1, with a possible D match to TRBD1 (5 bases). Germline values: CDR1 MNHNY, CDR2 SVGAGI (reference sequence). This CDR3 is 13 amino acids long. The V end lost 6 bases, the J end lost 5 bases, and 13 bases lay between the germline ends. In DNA, the CDR3 is TGTGCCAGCAGCGTGCAGGGTTTGACTGAAGCTTTCTTT. The encoded protein is CASSVQGLTEAFF.

The chain carries TRBV15 and TRBJ1-5; D call uncertain. The CDR3 covers 15 residues. V was clipped by 0 bases and J by 0 bases, with 6 bases between them. Germline V gene sequence: CDR1 LNHNV, CDR2 YYDKDF (reference sequence). CDR3 sequence reads: CATSRDPVSNQPQHF. The CDR3 DNA reads TGTGCCACCAGCAGAGATCCCGTTAGCAATCAGCCCCAGCATTTT.

The chain joins TRBV9 to TRBJ2-3; no reliable D call. The CDR3 covers 13 residues. CDR1 is SGDLS and CDR2 is YYNGEE in the germline V gene. Trimming removed 1 base at V and 1 base at J, with 4 bases between. As DNA, the CDR3 is TGTGCCAGCAGCGTACAGGGCACAGATACGCAGTATTTT. It translates to CASSVQGTDTQYF.

The chain is built from TRBV10-3 and TRBJ1-1; 7 nucleotides agree with TRBD1. Per germline, CDR1 ENHRY and CDR2 SYGVKD. CDR3 length: 15 residues. Germline trimming cut 6 bases from V and 0 bases from J; bases unmatched to any gene: 7. The CDR3 DNA is TGTGCCATCAGATGGACAGGCCCGATGAACACTGAAGCTTTCTTT. Translating gives CAIRWTGPMNTEAFF.

DNA for the CDR3: TGTGCCAGCAGTTCCAGGGGACGCTACGAGCAGTACTTC. Amino acids: CASSSRGRYEQYF. The V gene is TRBV27, the J gene TRBJ2-7; possibly TRBD1 for D (6 bases). CDR3 length: 13 residues. Germline V gives CDR1 MNHEY, CDR2 SMNVEV (reference sequence). The V end was cut by 4 bases, the J end by 3 bases, with 10 bases between.

The V call is TRBV28, the J call TRBJ1-5; TRBD1 aligns across 7 bases. Germline loops: CDR1 MDHEN, CDR2 SYDVKM. The CDR3 is 14 residues long. The J segment lost 4 bases and the V segment lost 4 bases, leaving 4 bases of the junction unmatched. The chain's CDR3 is CASSSQGTNQPQHF. CDR3 DNA sequence: TGTGCCAGCAGTTCACAGGGGACTAATCAGCCCCAGCATTTT.

The chain has TRBV7-3 and TRBJ1-4; 7 bases are a match to TRBD1. This CDR3 region has 16 residues. Unmatched junction bases numbered 7, after V lost 5 bases and J lost 1 base. Germline V gene sequence: CDR1 SGHTA, CDR2 FQGTGA. The CDR3 nucleotides read TGTGCCAGCAGCCATACCTGGACAGGAACTAATGAAAAACTGTTTTTT. Its protein is CASSHTWTGTNEKLFF.

The rearrangement joins TRBV29-1 to TRBJ1-5; 12 nucleotides align to TRBD1. The CDR3 is 15 amino acids. In germline, CDR1 is SQVTM, CDR2 ANQGSEA. V lost 7 bases and J lost 5; bases outside the gene matches: 9. This chain's CDR3 is CSAPGTGGADQPQHF. Written as DNA, the CDR3 is TGCAGCGCGCCCGGGACAGGGGGCGCCGATCAGCCCCAGCATTTT.

This clone was seen only once. The chain is built from TRBV4-1 and TRBJ1-4, with 11 positions matching TRBD1. Unmatched junction bases numbered 17, after V lost 2 bases and J lost 9 bases. The CDR3 covers 19 residues. CDR1 is MGHRA, CDR2 YSYEKL, per germline. CDR3 DNA sequence: TGCGCCAGCAGCCAACTCGCGCCCCCCCCGGGACAGGGGGGAAAAAAACTGTTTTTT. Translating gives CASSQLAPPPGQGGKKLFF.

The rearrangement uses TRBV6-1 and TRBJ2-3, with no clear D. The CDR3 has 15 residues. Per germline, CDR1 MNHNS and CDR2 SASEGT. Trimming took 4 bases from V and 0 from J, leaving 11 bases between them. DNA of the CDR3: TGTGCCAGCAGTGTAGACTTTGCTAGCACAGATACGCAGTATTTT. Residues: CASSVDFASTDTQYF.

V is TRBV14 and J is TRBJ1-2; D might be TRBD1 (5 bases). Trimming cost V 4 bases and J 6 bases, with 15 bases left between them. The CDR3 spans 14 residues. In germline, CDR1 is SGHDN, CDR2 FVKESK. The CDR3 DNA follows: TGTGCCAGCAGCCGCCATCTCGCGGGGGATGGCTACACCTTC. Translating gives CASSRHLAGDGYTF.

The chain links TRBV16 to TRBJ2-2; D might be TRBD2 (5 bases). CDR1 is KGHSY, CDR2 FQNENV, per germline. CDR3 length: 16 residues. V was clipped by 2 bases and J by 2 bases, with 12 bases between them. This CDR3 reads CASSQRAVHNTGELFF. The CDR3 DNA reads as TGTGCCAGCAGCCAACGAGCGGTGCATAACACCGGGGAGCTGTTTTTT.

The chain has TRBV28 and TRBJ1-5; D uncertain. Trimming stripped 2 bases from V and 3 bases from J, with 5 bases between. The CDR3 covers 13 residues. Germline CDR1 MDHEN, CDR2 SYDVKM. The CDR3 DNA reads as TGTGCCAGCAGTTTAGGGCCCAATCAGCCCCAGCATTTT. It specifies CASSLGPNQPQHF.

The chain is built from TRBV7-9 and TRBJ1-5; TRBD1 might be the D (5 bases). CDR1 is SEHNR, CDR2 FQNEAQ, per germline (reference sequence). V was pared by 0 bases and J by 6 bases, with 9 bases between. This CDR3 has 14 amino acids. The CDR3 DNA is TGTGCCAGCAGCTTAGCTGGGGCCAGTCAGCCCCAGCATTTT. This gives the protein CASSLAGASQPQHF. The whole variable domain, remainder taken from reference TRBV7-9 and TRBJ1-5, is DTGVSQNPRHKITKRGQNVTFRCDPISEHNRLYWYRQTLGQGPEFLTYFQNEAQLEKSRLLSDRFSAERPKGSFSTLEIQRTEQGDSAMYLCASSLAGASQPQHFGDGTRLSIL.

V usage is TRBV28 and J usage is TRBJ1-1; TRBD1 matches at 9 bases. CDR3 length: 13 amino acids. The V segment lost 5 bases and the J segment 7 bases; nucleotides outside the gene matches: 5. CDR1 is MDHEN, CDR2 SYDVKM, per germline. The CDR3 loop is CASSTGQGREAFF. CDR3 bases: TGTGCCAGCAGTACGGGACAGGGCCGTGAAGCTTTCTTT.

This sequence joins TRBV11-2 and TRBJ2-7; 7 positions match TRBD1. Germline V gives CDR1 SGHAT, CDR2 FQNNGV. The CDR3 is 14 residues long. With V trimmed by 4 bases and J by 2 bases, 5 bases remained unmatched. CDR3 sequence reads: CASSYRDRPYEQYF. The DNA of the CDR3 is TGTGCCAGCAGCTACCGGGACAGACCCTACGAGCAGTACTTC.

CDR3 sequence reads: CASSLETGTGVETQYF. CDR3 coding DNA: TGTGCCAGCAGCTTGGAAACCGGGACAGGGGTGGAGACCCAGTACTTC. J is TRBJ2-5 and V is TRBV7-9; 10 nucleotides line up with TRBD1. V was pared by 3 bases and J by 5 bases, with 9 bases of the junction left unmatched. The CDR3 is 16 amino acids. In germline, CDR1 is SEHNR, CDR2 FQNEAQ (reference sequence).

The chain joins TRBV5-4 to TRBJ2-1, with 7 nucleotides matching TRBD1. This CDR3 region has 13 residues. The trim removed 6 bases at V and 3 bases at J, leaving 3 bases unmatched. CDR1 and CDR2 from the germline V gene are SGHNT and YYREEE (reference sequence). CDR3 residues: CASMGTDYNEQFF. The CDR3 DNA follows: TGTGCCAGCATGGGGACAGACTACAATGAGCAGTTCTTC. Full variable domain (rest looked up from reference TRBV5-4 and TRBJ2-1): ETGVTQSPTHLIKTRGQQVTLRCSSQSGHNTVSWYQQALGQGPQFIFQYYREEENGRGNFPPRFSGLQFPNYSSELNVNALELDDSALYLCASMGTDYNEQFFGPGTRLTVL.

The V gene is TRBV6-1, the J gene TRBJ2-3, with a weak D call TRBD1 (5 bases). The CDR3 is 15 amino acids. The V gene's germline CDR1 is MNHNS and CDR2 SASEGT. Trimming left V 7 bases short and J 6 bases short, with 20 bases between. Here the CDR3 reads CASTGAGGDWDTQYF. The CDR3 coding sequence is TGTGCCAGCACTGGGGCTGGCGGAGATTGGGATACGCAGTATTTT.

The rearrangement joins TRBV6-1 to TRBJ2-2; TRBD2 might be the D (5 bases). Trimming removed 5 bases from V and 2 bases from J, with 9 bases in between. Germline values: CDR1 MNHNS, CDR2 SASEGT. The CDR3 contains 14 residues. CDR3 in DNA: TGTGCCAGCAGTCTTGGACTTAACACCGGGGAGCTGTTTTTT. Its translation is CASSLGLNTGELFF.

The gene calls are TRBV5-1 and TRBJ2-7, with D possibly matching TRBD1 (5 bases). Per germline, CDR1 SGHRS and CDR2 YFSETQ. This CDR3 spans 14 amino acids. Trimming took 4 bases from V and 4 from J, leaving 15 bases between them. In nucleotides, the CDR3 is TGCGCCAGCAGCGCAACAAACAGGATTTACGAGCAGTACTTC. It yields the protein CASSATNRIYEQYF.

The chain combines TRBV5-1 with TRBJ1-1; TRBD1 might be the D (5 bases). In germline, CDR1 is SGHRS, CDR2 YFSETQ. The V end lost 9 bases, the J end lost 0 bases, and 12 bases lay between the germline ends. CDR3 length: 13 amino acids. Here the CDR3 reads CATREGMNTEAFF. DNA for the CDR3: TGCGCCACCCGGGAGGGGATGAACACTGAAGCTTTCTTT.

There are a few counts of this clone. This rearrangement joins TRBV7-6 to TRBJ1-1; TRBD1 is a possible D gene (5 bases). Germline CDR1 reads SGHVS; CDR2 reads FNYEAQ. The germline V and J ends were trimmed by 3 bases and 5 bases, with 13 bases remaining between them. The CDR3 length is 14 residues. The CDR3 reads CASSLGLGGTEAFF. The CDR3 coding sequence is TGTGCCAGCAGCTTGGGGCTGGGTGGGACTGAAGCTTTCTTT.

The chain is built from TRBV6-5 and TRBJ2-2; 9 positions match TRBD1. There are 14 residues in the CDR3. Trimming removed 6 bases from V and 7 bases from J; junction bases left unmatched: 6. The germline CDR1 and CDR2 sequences are MNHEY and SVGAGI. The CDR3 coding sequence is TGTGCCAGCAGACGGACAGGGGTGGGCGGGGAGCTGTTTTTT. Amino acid sequence: CASRRTGVGGELFF.